This T cell receptor beta chain was identified during a study of CD8 T cells in ankylosing spondylitis (dated by TCRdb to the late 2010s). With regard to the full study: T cell receptor beta repertoires were profiled in healthy donors and ankylosing spondylitis patients so that disease-linked TCR variants could be found. The full study cohort was made up of about 24 ankylosing spondylitis patients and 95 to 130 healthy donors. Peripheral blood samples were taken, and synovial fluid was additionally collected from ankylosing spondylitis patients. Here is what the overall study found, with its caveats: The disease-linked clones showed a CD8+ phenotype and occurred at relatively low frequencies in peripheral blood. Some TCR beta motif variants had previously been reported in synovial fluid and blood of reactive arthritis patients, which suggested common disease-initiation mechanisms. According to the report, matched synovial fluid samples from ankylosing spondylitis patients were significantly enriched for the disease-linked clones. Blood from ankylosing spondylitis patients appeared to be characterized by a TCR beta motif made up of several highly homologous amino acid variants.

A note on this clonotype: It has no known antigen specificity. No much larger clone is present one base from it, and per-base qualities are unavailable.

The CDR3 covers 14 residues, taking in both the cysteine and the phenylalanine. Just the 42-base CDR3 DNA is kept, in frame starting at base 1. The CDR1 and CDR2 encoded by the germline V gene are SNHLY and FYNNEI. V loses 3 bases at its end and J loses 5 bases; junction bases beyond the gene matches: 6. Instrument on record: Illumina HiSeq 2500. TCR beta libraries were prepared by quantitative 5'-RACE with molecular barcodes. The published analysis was carried out like this. A new computational method based on a probabilistic model of VDJ rearrangement was used to identify disease-linked TCR variants. TCRdb redid the processing of the public reads, applying fastp at Q25 and MiXCR, and retained in-frame beta chains. Each record represents a unique CDR3 protein, reported with the most common genes and DNA among its rows. TCRdb, not the authors, supplied the V and J calls. This sample gives about 340,000 distinct CDR3 sequences in total; roughly 14% of them show up just once. The ten largest account for around 0.99% of the sample.

The sequence derives from a male donor with ankylosing spondylitis or in good health (not recorded which). The sample consisted of blood, either unsorted or a sorted T cell fraction (not recorded which). The chain was built from TRBV2 and TRBJ1-1; the central 7 bases match TRBD1. At the DNA level, the sequence is TGTGCCAGCAGTGACGACAGGGCCGCAACTGAAGCTTTCTTT. Translated, it gives CASSDDRAATEAFF.